This TCR beta chain was found in a study of regulatory T cells in long-lasting Graves disease. The study's findings and limits: Patients with persistent disease showed a bias toward TRBV28, TRBJ1-2 and TRBJ2-5.

V shed 2 bases and J shed 4 bases, with 6 bases lying between them. CDR1 SGHTA and CDR2 FQGNSA come from the germline V gene. CDR3 length: 12 amino acids. This sample's time point: newly diagnosed GD, antithyroid drugs for less than 3 months. There was RNA extracted from PBMCs, and the TCR library was made from it. This clonotype was recorded many times. Its antigen is undetermined. HTBI primers from iRepertoire and Arm-PCR of CDR3 regions yielded the TCR beta libraries. TCRdb called the multiplex PCR reads again in MiXCR, with one record for every CDR3 protein. The top ten clones hold about a fifth of a sample with about 380,000 distinct CDR3 sequences, roughly a sixth of them seen once.

The gene calls are TRBV7-2 and TRBJ2-7; D gene ambiguous. The clonotype comes from a female donor with Graves disease. The specimen comprised peripheral blood mononuclear cells (PBMCs), sampled at new diagnosis, from a patient treated with antithyroid drugs. This chain's CDR3 is CASSLQEYEQYF. The CDR3 nucleotides read TGTGCCAGCAGCTTACAGGAATACGAGCAGTACTTC.